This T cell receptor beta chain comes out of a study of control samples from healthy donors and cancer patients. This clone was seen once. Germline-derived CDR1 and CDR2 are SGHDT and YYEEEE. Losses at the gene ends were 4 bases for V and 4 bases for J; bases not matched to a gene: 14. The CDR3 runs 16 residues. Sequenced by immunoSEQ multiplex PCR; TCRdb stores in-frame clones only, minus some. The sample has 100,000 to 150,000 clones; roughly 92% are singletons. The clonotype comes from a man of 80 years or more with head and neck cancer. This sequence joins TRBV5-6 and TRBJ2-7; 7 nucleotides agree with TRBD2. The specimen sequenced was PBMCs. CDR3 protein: CASSRGVASGIYEQYF. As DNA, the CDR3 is TGTGCCAGCAGCCGAGGGGTTGCTAGCGGAATTTACGAGCAGTACTTC.